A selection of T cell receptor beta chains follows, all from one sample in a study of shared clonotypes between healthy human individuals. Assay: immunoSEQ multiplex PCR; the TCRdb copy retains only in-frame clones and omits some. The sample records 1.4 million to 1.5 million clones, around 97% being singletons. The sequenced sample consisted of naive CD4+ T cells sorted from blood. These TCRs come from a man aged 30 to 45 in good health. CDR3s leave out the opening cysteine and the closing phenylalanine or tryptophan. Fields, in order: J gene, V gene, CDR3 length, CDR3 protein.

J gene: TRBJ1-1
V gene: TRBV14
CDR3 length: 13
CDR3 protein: ASSRIELQGFGAF

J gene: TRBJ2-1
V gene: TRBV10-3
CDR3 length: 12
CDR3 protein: ALSMGQPNNEQF

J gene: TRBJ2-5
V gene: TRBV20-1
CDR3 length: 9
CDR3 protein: SANGQETQY

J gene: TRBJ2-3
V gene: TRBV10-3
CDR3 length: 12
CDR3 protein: AIMLDRSTDTQY

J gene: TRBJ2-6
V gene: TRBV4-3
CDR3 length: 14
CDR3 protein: ASRLIGATGANVLT

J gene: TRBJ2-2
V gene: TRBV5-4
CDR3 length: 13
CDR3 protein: ASSLAGGGGGELF

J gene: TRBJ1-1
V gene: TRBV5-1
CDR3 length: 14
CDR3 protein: ASSHMTGALNTEAF

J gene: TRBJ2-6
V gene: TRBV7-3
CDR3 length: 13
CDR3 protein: ASSRQGSGANVLT

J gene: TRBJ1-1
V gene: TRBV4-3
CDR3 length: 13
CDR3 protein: ASSQDFGVNTEAF

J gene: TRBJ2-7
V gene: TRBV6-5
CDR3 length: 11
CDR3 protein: ASSSPPIYEQY

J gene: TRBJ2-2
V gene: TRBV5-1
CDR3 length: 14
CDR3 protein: ASSDGLAGPDGELF

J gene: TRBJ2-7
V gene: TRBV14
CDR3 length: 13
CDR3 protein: ASSQVRTGPYEQY

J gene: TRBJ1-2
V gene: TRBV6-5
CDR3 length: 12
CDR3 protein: ASSFRHYNYGYT

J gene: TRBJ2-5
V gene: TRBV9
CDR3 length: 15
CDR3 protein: ASSPQGTSGSGETQY

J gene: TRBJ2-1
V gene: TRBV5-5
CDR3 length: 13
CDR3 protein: ASSLTGGSYNEQF

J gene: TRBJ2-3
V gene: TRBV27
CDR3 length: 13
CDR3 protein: ASSWKGLGTDTQY

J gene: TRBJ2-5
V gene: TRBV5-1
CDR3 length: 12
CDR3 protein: ACQRAGAQETQY

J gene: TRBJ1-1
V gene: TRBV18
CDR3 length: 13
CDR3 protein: ASSPGQSRNTEAF

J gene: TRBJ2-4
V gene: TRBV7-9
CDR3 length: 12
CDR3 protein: ASSFAGDLNIQY

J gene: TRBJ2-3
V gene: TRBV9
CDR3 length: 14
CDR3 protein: ASSVYGPASTDTQY

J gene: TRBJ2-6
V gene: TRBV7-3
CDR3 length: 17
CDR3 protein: ASSFGLRLAGDGANVLT

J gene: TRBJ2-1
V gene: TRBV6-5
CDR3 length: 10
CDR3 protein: ASSPQHNEQF

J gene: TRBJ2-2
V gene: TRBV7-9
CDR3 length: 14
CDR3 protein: ASSRWDRTNTGELF

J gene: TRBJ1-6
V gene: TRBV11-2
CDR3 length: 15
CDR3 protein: ASSRISGTGFLSPLH

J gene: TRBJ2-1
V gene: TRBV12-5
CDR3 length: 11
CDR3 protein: ASGPTSGSEQF

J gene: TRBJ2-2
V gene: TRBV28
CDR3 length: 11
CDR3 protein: ASSPYGTGELF

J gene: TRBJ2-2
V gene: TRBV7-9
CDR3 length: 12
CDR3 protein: ASSLGMNTGELF

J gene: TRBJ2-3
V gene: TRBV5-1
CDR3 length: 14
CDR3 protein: ASSGTGQGAPGTQY

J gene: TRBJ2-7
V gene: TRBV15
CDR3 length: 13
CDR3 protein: ATSRDLGSSYEQY

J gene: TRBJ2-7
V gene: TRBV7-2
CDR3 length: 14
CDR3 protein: ASSLGGGVGPTEQY

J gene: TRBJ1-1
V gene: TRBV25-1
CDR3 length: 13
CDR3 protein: ASSGTGDMNTEAF

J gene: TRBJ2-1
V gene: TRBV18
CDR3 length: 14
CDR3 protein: ASSPRLAGPVDEQF

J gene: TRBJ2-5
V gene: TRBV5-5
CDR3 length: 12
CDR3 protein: ASSLDAGQETQY

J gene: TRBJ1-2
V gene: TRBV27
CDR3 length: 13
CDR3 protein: ASRLASTGGYGYT